The 14 T cell receptor beta chains reported below all come from one sample, sequenced in a study of control samples from healthy donors and cancer patients. The table came from immunoSEQ multiplex PCR; TCRdb's copy has only in-frame clones and leaves some out. The sample has more than 100,000 clones, 85% to 90% seen once; the top ten hold 19%. Sequencing input: PBMCs. These receptors originate from a man aged 60 to 75 with lung cancer.

This clone turned up a few times. V usage is TRBV11-2 and J usage is TRBJ1-3, with a tentative D call TRBD1 (5 bases). This CDR3 comprises 18 residues. The V gene's germline CDR1 is SGHAT and CDR2 FQNNGV. The V end lost 2 bases, the J end lost 0 bases, and 17 bases lay between the germline ends. CDR3 amino acids: CASSLSAGGLSSGNTIYF. The CDR3 nucleotides read TGTGCCAGCAGCTTATCCGCGGGGGGTCTGAGCTCTGGAAACACCATATATTTT. Full variable domain (remainder filled in from reference TRBV11-2 and TRBJ1-3): EAGVAQSPRYKIIEKRQSVAFWCNPISGHATLYWYQQILGQGPKLLIQFQNNGVVDDSQLPKDRFSAERLKGVDSTLKIQPAKLEDSAVYLCASSLSAGGLSSGNTIYFGEGSWLTVV.

The chain links TRBV9 to TRBJ2-2, with D perhaps TRBD2 (5 bases). This CDR3 is 15 amino acids long. The V gene's germline CDR1 is SGDLS and CDR2 YYNGEE. V dropped 5 bases and J dropped 0 bases, with 11 bases sitting between them. CDR3 nucleotides: TGTGCCAGCAGTGATCGCGGGTCGAACACCGGGGAGCTGTTTTTT. Protein sequence: CASSDRGSNTGELFF.

This chain joins TRBV3-1 (or the pseudogene TRBV3-2) and TRBJ2-5, with TRBD1 identical over 7 bases. The germline CDR1 and CDR2 sequences are LGHDT and YNNKEL (reference sequence). The CDR3 has 17 amino acids. Trimming at V came to 0 bases and at J to 2 bases, leaving 9 bases not matched to a gene. This CDR3 is CASSQDYSRTGQETQYF. In nucleotides, the CDR3 is TGTGCCAGCAGCCAAGATTATAGTCGGACAGGACAAGAGACCCAGTACTTC.

The CDR3 loop reads CSVFDRVSGNTIYF. The CDR3 DNA reads TGCAGCGTCTTCGACAGGGTGTCTGGAAACACCATATATTTT. The V and J genes are TRBV29-1 and TRBJ1-3, with 7 bases identical to TRBD1. CDR1 and CDR2 from the germline V gene are SQVTM and ANQGSEA. The CDR3 runs 14 residues. With V trimmed by 6 bases and J by 1 base, 6 bases remained unmatched. Drawing the rest from reference TRBV29-1 and TRBJ1-3, the complete variable domain is SAVISQKPSRDICQRGTSLTIQCQVDSQVTMMFWYRQQPGQSLTLIATANQGSEATYESGFVIDKFPISRPNLTFSTLTVSNMSPEDSSIYLCSVFDRVSGNTIYFGEGSWLTVV.

This clone was seen a single time. The CDR3 loop reads CASSLNNEQFF. For the CDR3, the DNA is TGTGCCAGCAGCTTAAACAATGAGCAGTTCTTC. This chain uses TRBV11-2 with TRBJ2-1; D remains ambiguous. Trimming pared 2 bases from V and 5 bases from J, leaving 1 base between. Germline V lookup: CDR1 SGHAT, CDR2 FQNNGV. The CDR3 covers 11 residues.

This clone was counted once. The J gene is TRBJ1-2, the V gene TRBV20-1; TRBD1 is a possible D gene (6 bases). The CDR3 has 16 amino acids. Germline V gene data show CDR1 as DFQATT and CDR2 as SNEGSKA (reference sequence). Trimming stripped 3 bases from V and 6 bases from J, with 23 bases between. CDR3 region: CSASPPPGRGSDGYTF. Written as DNA, the CDR3 is TGCAGTGCTAGTCCCCCCCCCGGCAGGGGCAGCGATGGCTACACCTTC.

The genes are TRBV15 and TRBJ1-1; TRBD1 agrees at 9 bases. Germline V gene data show CDR1 as LNHNV and CDR2 as YYDKDF (reference sequence). J lost 12 bases, V lost 1 base, and 6 bases had no gene match. The CDR3 runs 13 residues. The CDR3 loop reads CATSRGTGQGTFF. In DNA, the CDR3 is TGTGCCACCAGCAGAGGGACGGGACAGGGAACTTTCTTT. The variable domain in full, with the rest retrieved from reference TRBV15 and TRBJ1-1, is DAMVIQNPRYQVTQFGKPVTLSCSQTLNHNVMYWYQQKSSQAPKLLFHYYDKDFNNEADTPDNFQSRRPNTSFCFLDIRSPGLGDTAMYLCATSRGTGQGTFFGQGTRLTVV.

The rearrangement joins TRBV19 to TRBJ2-5, with D perhaps TRBD2 (6 bases). The CDR3 sequence is 16 residues long. V lost 3 bases and J lost 5, with 19 bases in between. Germline-derived CDR1 and CDR2 are LNHDA and SQIVND (reference sequence). For the CDR3, the DNA is TGTGCCAGTAGTATCCCGGGACTCGCCTCGGGGGAGACCCAGTACTTC. This sequence encodes CASSIPGLASGETQYF.

V and J are TRBV5-1 and TRBJ2-7, with 8 bases that match TRBD1. There are 13 residues in the CDR3. Germline CDR1 reads SGHRS; CDR2 reads YFSETQ. V trimming: 5 bases; J trimming: 5 bases; junction bases outside the gene matches: 6. CDR3 sequence reads: CASRLTGAHEQYV. CDR3 coding DNA: TGCGCCAGCAGACTGACAGGGGCCCACGAGCAGTACGTC.

On this clone: In the same sample, other DNA sequences code for this CDR3. V gene TRBV3-1 (or the pseudogene TRBV3-2) combines with J gene TRBJ1-5, with 12 bases lining up with TRBD1. V shed 4 bases and J 7 bases; nucleotides not matched to a gene: 2. There are 14 residues in the CDR3. Germline V gene lookup returns CDR1 LGHDT and CDR2 YNNKEL (reference sequence). The CDR3 loop reads CASSPGTGGQPQHF. The CDR3 DNA sequence: TGTGCCAGCAGCCCCGGGACAGGGGGCCAGCCCCAGCATTTT.

The chain combines TRBV6-5 with TRBJ1-2, with TRBD1 identical over 8 bases. Trimming removed 2 bases from V and 8 bases from J; junction bases left unmatched: 7. Germline-derived CDR1 and CDR2 are MNHEY and SVGAGI. This CDR3 region has 14 residues. For the CDR3, the DNA is TGTGCCAGCAGTTACAGACAGGGGAGCGAGGGCTACACCTTC. Its translation is CASSYRQGSEGYTF.

V and J are TRBV30 and TRBJ2-3, with D perhaps TRBD2 (5 bases). The CDR3 contains 14 residues. Germline V gene data show CDR1 as GTSNPN and CDR2 as SVGIG (reference sequence). Deletions cut 2 bases from V and 4 bases from J, with 13 bases between. The CDR3 DNA follows: TGTGCCTGGAGTAAAGGGCTAGCTTCAGATACGCAGTATTTT. Translating it yields CAWSKGLASDTQYF.

The V call is TRBV29-1, the J call TRBJ2-2, with D unresolved. From germline, CDR1 is SQVTM and CDR2 ANQGSEA. This CDR3 has 12 residues. The germline V and J ends were trimmed by 4 bases and 1 base, with 4 bases remaining between them. The CDR3 spells CSVARNTGELFF. For the CDR3, the DNA is TGCAGCGTTGCCAGGAACACCGGGGAGCTGTTTTTT.

The chain joins TRBV27 to TRBJ1-4; a weak D match, TRBD1 (6 bases). V lost 4 bases and J lost 11, with 11 bases in between. The CDR3 spans 12 residues. Germline CDR1 is MNHEY and CDR2 is SMNVEV (reference sequence). CDR3 loop: CASSSNGGKLFF. DNA for the CDR3: TGTGCCAGCAGTTCTAACGGGGGCAAACTGTTTTTT.